The 27 T cell receptor beta chains listed next were all sequenced from one sample in a study of blood T cell repertoires in COVID-19. Some clones are missing from TCRdb's copy, which holds only in-frame ones; the method was immunoSEQ multiplex PCR. The data contain approximately 81,000 clones, 90% to 95% of them singletons. Sequences were obtained from peripheral blood. The receptors stem from a woman aged 50 to 65 in a cohort sampled during active COVID-19.

This clone was counted only a few times. V usage is TRBV5-1 and J usage is TRBJ1-2; 9 bases are a match to TRBD1. J gave up 3 bases and V 0 bases, and 15 bases lay outside the gene matches. This CDR3 spans 19 amino acids. From germline, CDR1 is SGHRS and CDR2 YFSETQ. CDR3 region: CASSLDLSRLGQGDYGYTF. CDR3 in DNA: TGCGCCAGCAGCTTGGACCTGAGCCGGTTGGGACAGGGTGACTATGGCTACACCTTC.

With respect to this clone: The junction differs from germline at one of its ends, possibly a read error. This chain joins TRBV12-3 or TRBV12-4 and TRBJ1-3; 8 positions match TRBD1. The CDR3 has 12 amino acids. CDR3 DNA: TGTGCCAGCAGTTACCGGGACAGGCCACCGTTTTTT. Encoded protein: CASSYRDRPPFF.

This clone was picked up one time. The DNA for the CDR3 is TGTGCCAGCAGTGGGACCGGACTAGCGGGGAGGCGGACAGATACGCAGTATTTT. Amino acids: CASSGTGLAGRRTDTQYF. This chain joins TRBV2 and TRBJ2-3; 12 bases align to TRBD2. The CDR3 sequence is 18 residues long. V shed 4 bases and J 3 bases; nucleotides not matched to a gene: 11. Per germline, CDR1 SNHLY and CDR2 FYNNEI.

The rearrangement uses TRBV27 and TRBJ2-2, with 7 bases fitting TRBD2. Germline CDR1 is MNHEY and CDR2 is SMNVEV (reference sequence). J gave up 1 base and V 8 bases, and 4 bases lay outside the gene matches. This CDR3 contains 14 residues. The DNA for the CDR3 is TGTGCCAGCGGTGGGGGGGTGAACACCGGGGAGCTGTTTTTT. Amino acids: CASGGGVNTGELFF.

V gene TRBV28 combines with J gene TRBJ2-7, with a weak D call TRBD1 (6 bases). CDR1 is MDHEN and CDR2 is SYDVKM in the germline V gene. V was clipped by 5 bases and J by 2 bases, with 13 bases between them. The CDR3 spans 14 residues. The CDR3 DNA is TGTGCCAGCAGTCGACAGGTAGACCCCTACGAGCAGTACTTC. This encodes CASSRQVDPYEQYF.

This chain uses TRBV19 with TRBJ1-2; D gene uncertain. The CDR3 is 16 amino acids. Germline CDR1 is LNHDA and CDR2 is SQIVND (reference sequence). Trimming removed 8 bases from V and 0 bases from J, with 19 bases in between. CDR3 sequence (DNA): TGTGCCAGTGCACCCCAACATGGAGGAGCTAACTATGGCTACACCTTC. Protein: CASAPQHGGANYGYTF. The complete variable domain, with remaining parts taken from reference TRBV19 and TRBJ1-2, reads DGGITQSPKYLFRKEGQNVTLSCEQNLNHDAMYWYRQDPGQGLRLIYYSQIVNDFQKGDIAEGYSVSREKKESFPLTVTSAQKNPTAFYLCASAPQHGGANYGYTFGSGTRLTVV.

This chain joins TRBV5-8 and TRBJ2-3; D may be TRBD2 (5 bases). Trimming took off 0 bases at V and 3 bases at J, with 11 bases between the two ends. The CDR3 extends over 15 amino acids. CDR1 is SGHTS, CDR2 YDEGEE, per germline. The CDR3 DNA reads as TGTGCCAGCAGCTTGGCCGGGGTAAGGACAGATACGCAGTATTTT. This sequence encodes CASSLAGVRTDTQYF.

The rearrangement joins TRBV6-6 to TRBJ2-5; 10 bases agree with TRBD2. The CDR3 spans 16 residues. Germline values: CDR1 MNHNY, CDR2 SVGAGI (reference sequence). V lost 2 bases and J lost 2; bases outside the gene matches: 5. In DNA, the CDR3 is TGTGCCAGCAGTTACCGGCTAGCGGGAGAACAAGAGACCCAGTACTTC. As protein: CASSYRLAGEQETQYF.

This clone was picked up one time. The V gene is TRBV28, the J gene TRBJ1-5; TRBD1 aligns across 7 bases. V lost 2 bases, J lost 7 bases, and 17 bases stayed unmatched. This CDR3 has 18 residues. Germline V gene sequence: CDR1 MDHEN, CDR2 SYDVKM. The CDR3, as DNA: TGTGCCAGCAGTTTAAAATTAACAGGGGACCCTCTTCGCCAGCCCCAGCATTTT. The encoded protein is CASSLKLTGDPLRQPQHF.

The gene calls are TRBV5-4 and TRBJ2-1; D is perhaps TRBD2 (6 bases). Germline loops: CDR1 SGHNT, CDR2 YYREEE (reference sequence). The CDR3 extends over 13 amino acids. Trimming left V 4 bases short and J 6 bases short, with 11 bases between. CDR3 nucleotide sequence: TGTGCCAGCAGCCTCGGGACTCCCAATGAGCAGTTCTTC. This translates into CASSLGTPNEQFF.

The rearrangement joins TRBV30 to TRBJ2-5; D is unresolved. V lost 4 bases and J 5 bases, leaving 11 bases between the germline ends. The germline V gene has CDR1 GTSNPN and CDR2 SVGIG (reference sequence). This CDR3 has 12 amino acids. CDR3: CAWTRNRETQYF. CDR3 sequence (DNA): TGTGCCTGGACTAGGAATAGGGAGACCCAGTACTTC.

The CDR3 coding sequence is TGTGCCAGCAGTGCAGGGACAGGGCACGAGCAGTACTTC. The encoded protein is CASSAGTGHEQYF. This sequence joins TRBV12-3 or TRBV12-4 and TRBJ2-7, with TRBD1 matching 9 bases. V gave up 5 bases and J gave up 5 bases; unmatched junction bases: 4. The CDR3 has 13 amino acids.

The chain is built from TRBV15 and TRBJ1-4, with D unclear. CDR1 LNHNV and CDR2 YYDKDF come from the germline V gene (reference sequence). CDR3 length equals 15 residues. Deletions cut 8 bases from V and 4 bases from J, with 17 bases between. CDR3 nucleotide sequence: TGTGCCACCTCTAGCCGACGGACTATTAATGAAAAACTGTTTTTT. Translation: CATSSRRTINEKLFF.

The V and J genes are TRBV7-2 and TRBJ2-1; D remains unclear. This CDR3 is built from 13 residues. The germline CDR1 and CDR2 sequences are SGHTA and FQGNSA. The germline V and J ends were trimmed by 0 bases and 11 bases, with 11 bases remaining between them. CDR3 sequence reads: CASSLAAETKQFF. Here the CDR3 DNA reads TGTGCCAGCAGCTTAGCGGCAGAAACGAAGCAGTTCTTC.

To note about this clone: Different DNA sequences within this sample yield the same CDR3. CDR3 region: CASSQGTANQPQHF. CDR3 in DNA: TGCGCCAGCAGCCAGGGGACAGCAAATCAGCCCCAGCATTTT. This chain uses TRBV4-1 with TRBJ1-5; TRBD1 agrees at 7 bases. Germline V lookup: CDR1 MGHRA, CDR2 YSYEKL. This CDR3 is 14 amino acids long. Trimming cost V 3 bases and J 4 bases; bases outside gene matches: 3.

The chain carries TRBV19 and TRBJ1-4; no firm D call. The CDR3 has 15 amino acids. Germline assignment: CDR1 LNHDA and CDR2 SQIVND (reference sequence). Trimming removed 5 bases from V and 10 bases from J, with 20 bases in between. CDR3 coding DNA: TGTGCCAGTAGTCCCCAAGGGCAGGACTCTGGAAAACTGTTTTTT. Residues: CASSPQGQDSGKLFF.

The chain links TRBV28 to TRBJ1-5, with TRBD1 matching over 7 bases. Trimming at V came to 2 bases and at J to 2 bases, leaving 15 bases not matched to a gene. This CDR3 has 19 amino acids. CDR1 and CDR2 from the germline V gene are MDHEN and SYDVKM. The CDR3 loop is CASSLNPRQGLMGNQPQHF. The CDR3 DNA follows: TGTGCCAGCAGTTTAAACCCCCGACAGGGCCTTATGGGCAATCAGCCCCAGCATTTT.

This sequence joins TRBV18 and TRBJ2-3, with D tentatively TRBD2 (6 bases). This CDR3 contains 15 residues. Trimming took off 1 base at V and 6 bases at J, with 14 bases between the two ends. Looked up from germline, CDR1 is KGHSH and CDR2 is LQKENI. CDR3 bases: TGTGCCAGCTCACCACGTTACGGGGAGGTGGATACGCAGTATTTT. As protein: CASSPRYGEVDTQYF. Full variable domain (rest looked up from reference TRBV18 and TRBJ2-3): NAGVMQNPRHLVRRRGQEARLRCSPMKGHSHVYWYRQLPEEGLKFMVYLQKENIIDESGMPKERFSAEFPKEGPSILRIQQVVRGDSAAYFCASSPRYGEVDTQYFGPGTRLTVL.

The V call is TRBV10-3, the J call TRBJ2-3; maybe TRBD1 (6 bases). The CDR3 sequence is 15 residues long. Trimming removed 5 bases from V and 3 bases from J, with 15 bases in between. CDR1 and CDR2 (germline): ENHRY, SYGVKD. The CDR3 region is CAISLQGSETDTQYF. The CDR3 coding sequence is TGTGCCATCAGTTTACAGGGTAGTGAGACAGATACGCAGTATTTT.

CDR3 nucleotides: TGTGCCAGCAGTAGACTAGCGGAAATCGGCCATGAGCAGTTCTTC. Its protein is CASSRLAEIGHEQFF. This chain uses TRBV6-5 with TRBJ2-1, with TRBD2 identical over 9 bases. The length of the CDR3 is 15 residues. V trimming: 5 bases; J trimming: 8 bases; junction bases outside the gene matches: 10. The V gene's germline CDR1 is MNHEY and CDR2 SVGAGI.

This clone appeared once. The chain carries TRBV6-2 or TRBV6-3 and TRBJ2-1; 14 bases are shared with TRBD2. This CDR3 contains 16 residues. V trimming: 5 bases; J trimming: 6 bases; junction bases outside the gene matches: 6. From germline, CDR1 is MNHEY and CDR2 SVGEGT. CDR3 in DNA: TGTGCCAGCAGTGACCGGACTAGCGGGAGGACCAATGAGCAGTTCTTC. This translates into CASSDRTSGRTNEQFF.

The V call is TRBV7-8, the J call TRBJ2-1; D may be TRBD1 (6 bases). CDR1 and CDR2 from the germline V gene are SGHVS and FQNEAQ. This CDR3 is built from 18 residues. V dropped 2 bases and J dropped 2 bases, with 19 bases sitting between them. CDR3: CASSLSVRFRDTYNEQFF. As DNA, the CDR3 is TGTGCCAGCAGCTTAAGCGTACGATTCCGGGACACCTACAATGAGCAGTTCTTC. The full variable domain, in which reference TRBV7-8 and TRBJ2-1 provide the parts outside the CDR3, is GAGVSQSPRYKVAKRGQDVALRCDPISGHVSLFWYQQALGQGPEFLTYFQNEAQLDKSGLPSDRFFAERPEGSVSTLKIQRTQQEDSAVYLCASSLSVRFRDTYNEQFFGPGTRLTVL.

The rearrangement links TRBV25-1 to TRBJ1-2; weak D call: TRBD1 (5 bases). The CDR3 covers 14 residues. V lost 3 bases to trimming and J lost 4 bases, with 12 bases between them. CDR1 and CDR2 (germline): MGHDK, SYGVNS. The CDR3, as DNA: TGTGCCAGCAGTGATCCCGCAGGGCGCTATGGCTACACCTTC. This encodes CASSDPAGRYGYTF.

This sequence joins TRBV5-8 and TRBJ1-5; the D gene is possibly TRBD1 (6 bases). With 0 bases removed from V and 7 bases from J, the gap between germline ends came to 11 bases. Germline-derived CDR1 and CDR2 are SGHTS and YDEGEE. This CDR3 is 14 amino acids long. In nucleotides, the CDR3 is TGTGCCAGCAGCTTGGAAAAGGGGACACAGCCCCAGCATTTT. Amino acids: CASSLEKGTQPQHF.

This chain joins TRBV6-4 and TRBJ1-1; 9 bases map to TRBD1. V shed 6 bases, J shed 1 base, and the junction held 6 bases outside the gene matches. The CDR3 loop spans 15 amino acids. Looked up from germline, CDR1 is MRHNA and CDR2 is SNTAGT. CDR3 amino acids: CASRGQGGTNTEAFF. In DNA, the CDR3 is TGTGCCAGCAGGGGACAGGGAGGGACGAACACTGAAGCTTTCTTT.

V usage is TRBV6-6 and J usage is TRBJ2-1, with TRBD1 as a possible D gene (11 bases). Trimming took off 6 bases at V and 14 bases at J, with 26 bases between the two ends. CDR1 MNHNY and CDR2 SVGAGI come from the germline V gene (reference sequence). The CDR3 runs to 15 residues. CDR3: CASSRGQGALAGEFF. CDR3 nucleotides: TGTGCCAGCAGCCGCGGACAGGGGGCCCTAGCGGGAGAGTTCTTC.

This clone came up once. The chain is built from TRBV5-4 and TRBJ2-7, with 8 bases fitting TRBD2. CDR3 length: 16 amino acids. The J segment lost 2 bases and the V segment lost 4 bases, leaving 11 bases of the junction unmatched. Germline V gene lookup returns CDR1 SGHNT and CDR2 YYREEE (reference sequence). This chain's CDR3 is CASSPSPGRGAYEQYF. The CDR3 coding sequence is TGTGCCAGCAGCCCATCCCCTGGGCGGGGGGCCTACGAGCAGTACTTC.